This TCR beta chain was recorded in a study of blood T cell repertoires in COVID-19. Across the whole study: COVID-19 samples from acute and convalescent phases originated in the United States, Italy and Spain. T cells, B-cell-depleted T cells, or PBMCs supplied cDNA or gDNA.

Per the authors' pipeline: Amplification with reference gene primers provided the estimates of nucleated cell counts. Clones were read by immunoSEQ multiplex PCR, and TCRdb kept only the in-frame ones, dropping some. V, J and clone size were drawn from that table, and D and trimming were deduced from the DNA. This sample yields 200,000 to 250,000 clones, of which roughly four fifths are seen a single time; less than 15% belongs to the top ten. Trimming at V came to 1 base and at J to 2 bases, leaving 4 bases not matched to a gene. The germline gives CDR1 MNHEY, CDR2 SMNVEV (reference sequence). The CDR3 covers 15 residues.

V usage is TRBV27 and J usage is TRBJ2-7; TRBD1 matches 8 bases. The sequence derives from a woman in her 40s with acute or convalescent COVID-19. The sequenced material came from peripheral blood. The CDR3 region has the DNA TGTGCCAGCAGTTTATATCCGGGACAGGCCTACGAGCAGTACTTC. Translation gives CASSLYPGQAYEQYF.